This T cell receptor beta chain originates from a study of blood T cells in healthy people across ages (dated by TCRdb to about 2015). About the study as a whole: In model experiments, template switching captured about one uniquely barcoded TCR beta cDNA molecule for every two T cells. Using deep sequencing normalized with unique cDNA molecular identifiers, the study measured how TCR beta repertoire diversity changes with age. Donors were grouped into four age groups: young (average roughly 17 years), middle-aged (39), aged (approximately 67) and long-lived (less than 85). For two donors (one aged 18 to 30 and one aged 80 or older), the study analyzed two additional independent replicas of 1 million unique cDNA reads from the same blood draw. What the authors observed across the whole study: Total diversity estimates from one million sequenced T cells were considered lower bounds and underestimates. The CMV infection status of donors was not known, potentially confounding age-related changes in expanded clonotypes. A strong correlation was found between observed TCR beta diversity and the percentage of naive T cells measured by flow cytometry. Compared with the aged group, more naive CD4+ T cells, fewer expanded clones and increased TCR diversity were shown by the long-lived group, suggesting age selection. Conclusive comparison of naive and antigen-experienced compartments was prevented by the profiling of bulk unsorted PBMCs. Observed TCR beta diversity per million T cells fell roughly linearly with age, and a significant reduction was already apparent by age roughly 40.

The germline V gene specifies MDHEN as CDR1 and SYDVKM as CDR2. The CDR3 goes from the cysteine to the phenylalanine over 19 residues. Only the CDR3 DNA stays, 57 bases, in frame from base 1. Donors were a few dozen systemically healthy Caucasian individuals from Russia aged roughly 6 to 90 years. Roughly 9.5 milliliters of peripheral blood were drawn from each donor into EDTA-treated Vacutainer tubes. PBMCs were isolated by Ficoll-Paque density-gradient centrifugation, with at least 6.5 million obtained per sample. Total RNA, at least 6 micrograms per sample, was extracted from PBMCs with Trizol reagent. For every donor, flow cytometry on a PBMC aliquot measured the percentage of naive CD45RAhigh/CD27high T cells. The library was made by 5' RACE. The data were produced on an Illumina HiSeq 2500. A second PCR of about 7 to 12 cycles was performed with a sample-barcoded 5' primer and a J-beta primer mix. A template-switch 5' adaptor carrying 12 random nucleotides introduced a unique molecular identifier onto each TCR beta cDNA molecule. Each sample yielded at least 3 million CDR3-containing paired-end reads. First-strand cDNA synthesis was performed from all RNA using the Mint cDNA synthesis kit, with priming by a TRBC-specific oligonucleotide. All cDNA was treated with uracil-DNA glycosylase and then went through a first 18-cycle PCR with the universal primers M1SS and BC2_uni_R. As for how the authors treated the data: For normalization, 1 million high-quality reads, each with a distinct molecular identifier, were randomly selected from each sample. Reads with shared molecular identifiers were discarded instead of being binned into consensus sequences. CDR3 identification, clonotype clustering and error correction used MiTCR with a Q25 quality threshold and the strictest error-elimination algorithm. Lower-bound total TCR beta diversity was estimated with a nonparametric unseen species model using Euler transformation. TCRdb reanalyzed the raw reads on its own, using fastp at Q25 for trimming and MiXCR for clone calling, and kept in-frame beta chains. Each entry is one CDR3 protein sequence, shown with its most common DNA and genes. TCRdb, rather than the study authors, made the V and J calls. The sample records around 820,000 distinct CDR3 sequences, more than 20% of which are singletons. The top ten hold around 3.6% of the sample.

This clonotype has a handful of counts. This receptor's antigen is unknown. Per-base quality was not reported, and no clone a single base away is much larger than it. Separately, the same data were catalogued under a study of T cells of mothers and their children. In that second paper, the authors write: Nine systemically healthy Caucasian individuals, comprising three mothers and their six children, were included as donors. cDNA synthesis used all of the extracted RNA, with about 1.5 ug of RNA in each 15 ul reaction. In the second PCR, sample barcodes and 2-4 random nucleotides were introduced via the M1S primer. Over 9 million TCR beta CDR3 reads were obtained for each mother, and 2.5 million to 3 million reads were obtained for each child. TCR recombination output is similarly shaped by thymic selection in related and unrelated pairs, with a minor effect exerted by inherited differences. Normalized repertoire overlap in related mother-child pairs was always slightly higher than in unrelated mother-child pairs, but the difference was never significant. Persistent microchimeric T cell clones were not detected, at a sensitivity of about 100 clones per million clonotypes. The study used deep NGS to compare TCR beta repertoires of mothers and children, seeking features distinguishing related mother-child pairs from unrelated individuals. On average, the children were roughly 10 +/- 4 years old, while the mothers were roughly 40 +/- 4 years old. After adapter ligation was performed with NEBNext reagents, the libraries were sequenced on an Illumina HiSeq 2000 with 100+100 nt paired-end reads. To avoid cross-contamination, the mother libraries and the child libraries were prepared a month apart and sequenced in separate runs. Each donor had between roughly 500,000 and 2,200,000 distinct TCR beta clonotypes identified. Naive TCR beta clonotypes were estimated from low-frequency clonotypes matched to each donor's FACS-determined naive share, without sorting.

Sequencing was done on a sample of blood. The clonotype comes from a boy aged 5 to 17 in good health. In this chain, TRBV28 is recombined with TRBJ2-5; TRBD2 aligns with 10 central bases. The end of the DNA is better explained by TRBJ2-7, so the J call may be wrong. The bases read TGTGCCAGCAGTTATGCGGGACTAGCGATAACTTCAGTCTCCTACGAGCAGTACTTC. Its protein reads: CASSYAGLAITSVSYEQYF.